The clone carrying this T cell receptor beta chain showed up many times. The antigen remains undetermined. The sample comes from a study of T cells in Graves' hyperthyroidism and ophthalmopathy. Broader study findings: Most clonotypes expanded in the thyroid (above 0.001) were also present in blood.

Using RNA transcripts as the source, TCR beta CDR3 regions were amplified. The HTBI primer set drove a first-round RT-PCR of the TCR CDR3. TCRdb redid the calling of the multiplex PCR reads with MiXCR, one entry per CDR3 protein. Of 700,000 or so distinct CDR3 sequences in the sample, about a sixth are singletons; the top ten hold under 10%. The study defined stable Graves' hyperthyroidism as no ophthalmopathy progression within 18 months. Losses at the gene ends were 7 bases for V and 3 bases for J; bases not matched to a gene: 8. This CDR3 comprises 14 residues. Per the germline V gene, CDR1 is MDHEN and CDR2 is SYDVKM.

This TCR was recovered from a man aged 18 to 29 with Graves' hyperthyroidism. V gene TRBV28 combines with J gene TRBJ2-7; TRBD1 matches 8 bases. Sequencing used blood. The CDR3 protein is CASKLQGGVYEQYF. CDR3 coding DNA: TGTGCCAGCAAATTACAGGGGGGAGTCTACGAGCAGTACTTC.